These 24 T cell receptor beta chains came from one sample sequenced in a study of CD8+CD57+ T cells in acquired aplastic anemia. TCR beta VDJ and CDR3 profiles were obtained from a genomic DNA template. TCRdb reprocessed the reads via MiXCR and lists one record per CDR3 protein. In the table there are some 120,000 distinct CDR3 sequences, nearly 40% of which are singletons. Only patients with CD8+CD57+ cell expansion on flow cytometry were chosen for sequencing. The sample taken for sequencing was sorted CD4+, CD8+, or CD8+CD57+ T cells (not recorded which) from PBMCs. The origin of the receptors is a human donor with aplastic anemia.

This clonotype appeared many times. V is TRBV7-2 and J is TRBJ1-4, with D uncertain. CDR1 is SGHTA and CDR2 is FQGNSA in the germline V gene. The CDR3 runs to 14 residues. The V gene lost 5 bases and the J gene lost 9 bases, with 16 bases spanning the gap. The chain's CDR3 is CASSQHYRTQKLFF. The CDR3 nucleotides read TGTGCCAGCAGCCAACATTACCGGACCCAAAAACTGTTTTTT.

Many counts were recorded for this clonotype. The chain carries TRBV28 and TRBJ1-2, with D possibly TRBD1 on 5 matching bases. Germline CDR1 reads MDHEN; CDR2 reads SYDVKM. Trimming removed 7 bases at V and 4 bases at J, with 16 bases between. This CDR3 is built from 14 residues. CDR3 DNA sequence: TGTGCCAGCATAGGTTCGGGGACCCCCTATGGCTACACCTTC. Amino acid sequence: CASIGSGTPYGYTF.

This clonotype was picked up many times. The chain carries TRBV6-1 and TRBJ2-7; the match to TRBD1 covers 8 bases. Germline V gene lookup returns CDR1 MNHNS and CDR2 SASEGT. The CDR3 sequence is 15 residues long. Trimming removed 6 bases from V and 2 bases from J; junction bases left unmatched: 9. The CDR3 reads CASRSGTGGTYEQYF. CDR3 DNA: TGTGCCAGCAGGTCCGGGACAGGTGGGACCTACGAGCAGTACTTC.

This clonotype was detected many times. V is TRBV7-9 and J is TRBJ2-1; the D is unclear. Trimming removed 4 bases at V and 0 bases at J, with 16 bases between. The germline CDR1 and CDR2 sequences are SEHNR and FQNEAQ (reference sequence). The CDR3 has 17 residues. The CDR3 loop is CASSSAFSPSSYNEQFF. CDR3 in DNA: TGTGCCAGCAGCTCTGCATTCAGCCCGAGCTCCTACAATGAGCAGTTCTTC. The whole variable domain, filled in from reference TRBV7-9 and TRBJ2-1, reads DTGVSQNPRHKITKRGQNVTFRCDPISEHNRLYWYRQTLGQGPEFLTYFQNEAQLEKSRLLSDRFSAERPKGSFSTLEIQRTEQGDSAMYLCASSSAFSPSSYNEQFFGPGTRLTVL.

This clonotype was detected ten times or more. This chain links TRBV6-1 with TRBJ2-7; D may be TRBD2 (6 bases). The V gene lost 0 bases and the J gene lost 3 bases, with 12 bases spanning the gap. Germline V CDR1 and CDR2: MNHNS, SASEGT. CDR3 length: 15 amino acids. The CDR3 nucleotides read TGTGCCAGCAGTGAAGCTCCAGCGGGTGGCTACGAGCAGTACGTC. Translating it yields CASSEAPAGGYEQYV.

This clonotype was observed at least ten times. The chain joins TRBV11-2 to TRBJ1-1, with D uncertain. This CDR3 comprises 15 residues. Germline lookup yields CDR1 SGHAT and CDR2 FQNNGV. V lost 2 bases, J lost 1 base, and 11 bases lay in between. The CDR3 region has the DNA TGTGCCAGCAGCTTAAAGGCCAGAACGAACACTGAAGCTTTCTTT. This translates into CASSLKARTNTEAFF.

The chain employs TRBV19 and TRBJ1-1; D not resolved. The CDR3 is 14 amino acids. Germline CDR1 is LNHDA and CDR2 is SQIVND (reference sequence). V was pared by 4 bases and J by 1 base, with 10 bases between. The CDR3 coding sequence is TGTGCCAGTAGTACTCTAAGGGAGAACACTGAAGCTTTCTTT. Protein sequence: CASSTLRENTEAFF.

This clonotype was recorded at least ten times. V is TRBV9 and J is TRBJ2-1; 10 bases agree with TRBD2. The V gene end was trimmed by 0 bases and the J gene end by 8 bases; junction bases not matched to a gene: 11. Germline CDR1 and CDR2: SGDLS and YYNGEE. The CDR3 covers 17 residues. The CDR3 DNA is TGTGCCAGCAGCGTAGAAGGTCGAGCGGGGGGGCGTTATGAGCAGTTCTTC. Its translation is CASSVEGRAGGRYEQFF.

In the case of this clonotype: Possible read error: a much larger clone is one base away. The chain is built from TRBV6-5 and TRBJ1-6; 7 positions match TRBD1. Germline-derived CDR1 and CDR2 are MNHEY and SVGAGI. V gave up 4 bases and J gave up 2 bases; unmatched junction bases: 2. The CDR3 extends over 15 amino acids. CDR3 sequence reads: CASSLGQAYNSPLHF. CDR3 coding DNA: TGTGCCAGCAGTTTAGGACAGGCCTATAATTCACCCCTCCACTTT.

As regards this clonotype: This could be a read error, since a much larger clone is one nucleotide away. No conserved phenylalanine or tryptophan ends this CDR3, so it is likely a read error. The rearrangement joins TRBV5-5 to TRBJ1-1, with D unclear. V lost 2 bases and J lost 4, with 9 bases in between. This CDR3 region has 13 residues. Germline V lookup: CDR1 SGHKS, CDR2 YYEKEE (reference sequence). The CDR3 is CASSLDWSTEAFL. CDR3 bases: TGTGCCAGCAGCTTAGACTGGAGCACTGAAGCTTTCCTT.

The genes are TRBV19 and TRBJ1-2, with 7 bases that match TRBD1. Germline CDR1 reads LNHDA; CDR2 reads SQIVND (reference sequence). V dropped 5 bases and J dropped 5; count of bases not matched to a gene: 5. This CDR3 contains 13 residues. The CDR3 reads CASSLRQGYGYTF. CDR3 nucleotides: TGTGCCAGTAGTTTACGACAGGGTTATGGCTACACCTTC.

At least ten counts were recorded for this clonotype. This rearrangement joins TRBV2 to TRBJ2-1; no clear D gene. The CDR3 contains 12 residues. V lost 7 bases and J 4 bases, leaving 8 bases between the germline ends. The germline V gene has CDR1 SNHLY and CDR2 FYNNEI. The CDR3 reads CASTSYYNEQFF. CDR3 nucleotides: TGTGCCAGCACATCTTATTACAATGAGCAGTTCTTC.

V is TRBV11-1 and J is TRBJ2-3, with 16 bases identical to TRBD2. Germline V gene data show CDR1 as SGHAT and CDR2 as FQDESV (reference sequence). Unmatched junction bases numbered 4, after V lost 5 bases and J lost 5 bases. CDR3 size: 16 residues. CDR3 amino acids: CASSGTSGGAVDTQYF. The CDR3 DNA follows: TGTGCCAGCAGCGGGACTAGCGGGGGGGCCGTAGATACGCAGTATTTT.

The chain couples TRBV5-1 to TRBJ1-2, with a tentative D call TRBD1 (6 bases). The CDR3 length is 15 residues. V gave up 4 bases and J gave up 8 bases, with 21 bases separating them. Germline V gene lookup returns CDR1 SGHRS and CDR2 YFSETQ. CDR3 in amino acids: CASSPTTGWADGYTF. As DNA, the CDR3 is TGCGCCAGCAGCCCAACCACAGGGTGGGCAGACGGCTACACCTTC.

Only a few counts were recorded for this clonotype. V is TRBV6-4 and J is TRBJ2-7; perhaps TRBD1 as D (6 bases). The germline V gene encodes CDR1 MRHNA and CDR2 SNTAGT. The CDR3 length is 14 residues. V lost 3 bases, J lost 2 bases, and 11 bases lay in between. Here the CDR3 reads CASSERGGAYEQYV. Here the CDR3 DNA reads TGTGCCAGCAGTGAAAGAGGGGGAGCCTACGAGCAGTACGTC.

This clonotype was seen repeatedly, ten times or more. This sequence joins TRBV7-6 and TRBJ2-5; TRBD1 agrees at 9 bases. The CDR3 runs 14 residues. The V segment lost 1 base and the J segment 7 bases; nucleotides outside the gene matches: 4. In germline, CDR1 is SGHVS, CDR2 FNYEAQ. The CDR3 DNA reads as TGTGCCAGCAGCTTAGACCCGACAGGGGGGACCCAGTACTTC. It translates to CASSLDPTGGTQYF.

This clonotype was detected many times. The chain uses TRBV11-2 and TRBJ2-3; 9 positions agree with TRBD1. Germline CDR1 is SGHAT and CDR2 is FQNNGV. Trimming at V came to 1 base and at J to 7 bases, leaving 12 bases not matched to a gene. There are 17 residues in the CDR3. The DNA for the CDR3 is TGTGCCAGCAGCTTAGTAGGCCAGGGGACAGGGTGGTATACGCAGTATTTT. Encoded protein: CASSLVGQGTGWYTQYF.

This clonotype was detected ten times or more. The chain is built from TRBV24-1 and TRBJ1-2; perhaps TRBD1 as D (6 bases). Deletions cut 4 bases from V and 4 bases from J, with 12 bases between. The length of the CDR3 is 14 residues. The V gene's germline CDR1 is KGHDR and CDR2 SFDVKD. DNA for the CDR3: TGTGCCACCAGTGAGCCAGGGGTCCCCTATGGCTACACCTTC. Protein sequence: CATSEPGVPYGYTF.

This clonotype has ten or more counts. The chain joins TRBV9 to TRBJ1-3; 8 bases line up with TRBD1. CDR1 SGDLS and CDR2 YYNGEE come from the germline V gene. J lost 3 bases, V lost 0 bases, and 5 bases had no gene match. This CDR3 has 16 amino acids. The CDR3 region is CASSVEAGGVGNTIYF. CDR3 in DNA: TGTGCCAGCAGCGTAGAGGCAGGGGGCGTTGGAAACACCATATATTTT.

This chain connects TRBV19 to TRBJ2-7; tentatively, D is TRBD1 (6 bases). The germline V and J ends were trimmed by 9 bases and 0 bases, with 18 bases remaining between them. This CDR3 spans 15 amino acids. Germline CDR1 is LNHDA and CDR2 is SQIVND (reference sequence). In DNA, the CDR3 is TGTGCCAGCAGGACATTACAGGGTCCCTCCTACGAGCAGTACTTC. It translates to CASRTLQGPSYEQYF. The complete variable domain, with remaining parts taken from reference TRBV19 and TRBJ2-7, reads DGGITQSPKYLFRKEGQNVTLSCEQNLNHDAMYWYRQDPGQGLRLIYYSQIVNDFQKGDIAEGYSVSREKKESFPLTVTSAQKNPTAFYLCASRTLQGPSYEQYFGPGTRLTVT.

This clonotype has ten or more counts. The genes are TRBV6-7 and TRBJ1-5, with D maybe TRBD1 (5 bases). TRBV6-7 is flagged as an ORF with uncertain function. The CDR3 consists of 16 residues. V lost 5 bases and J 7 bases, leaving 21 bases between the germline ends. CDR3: CASSTTEQGERQPQHF. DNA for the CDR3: TGTGCCAGCAGTACTACGGAGCAGGGCGAACGGCAGCCCCAGCATTTT.

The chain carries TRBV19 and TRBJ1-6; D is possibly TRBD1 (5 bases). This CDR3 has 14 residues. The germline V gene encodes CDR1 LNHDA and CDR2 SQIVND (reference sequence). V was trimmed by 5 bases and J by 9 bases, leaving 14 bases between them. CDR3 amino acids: CASSRDSGGSPLHF. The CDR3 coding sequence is TGTGCCAGTAGTCGCGACAGTGGGGGTTCACCCCTCCACTTT.

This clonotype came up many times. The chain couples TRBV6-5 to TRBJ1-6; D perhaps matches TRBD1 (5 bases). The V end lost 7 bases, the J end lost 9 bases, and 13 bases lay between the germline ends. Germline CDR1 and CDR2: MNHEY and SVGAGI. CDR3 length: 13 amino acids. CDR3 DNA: TGTGCCAGCATGACAGACTTCGGTTCACCCCTCCACTTT. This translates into CASMTDFGSPLHF.

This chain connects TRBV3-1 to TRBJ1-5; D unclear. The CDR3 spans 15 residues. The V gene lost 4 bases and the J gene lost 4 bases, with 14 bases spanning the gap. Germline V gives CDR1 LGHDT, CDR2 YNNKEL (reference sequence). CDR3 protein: CASSLGHILNQPQHF. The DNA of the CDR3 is TGTGCCAGCAGCCTTGGGCACATACTAAATCAGCCCCAGCATTTT.